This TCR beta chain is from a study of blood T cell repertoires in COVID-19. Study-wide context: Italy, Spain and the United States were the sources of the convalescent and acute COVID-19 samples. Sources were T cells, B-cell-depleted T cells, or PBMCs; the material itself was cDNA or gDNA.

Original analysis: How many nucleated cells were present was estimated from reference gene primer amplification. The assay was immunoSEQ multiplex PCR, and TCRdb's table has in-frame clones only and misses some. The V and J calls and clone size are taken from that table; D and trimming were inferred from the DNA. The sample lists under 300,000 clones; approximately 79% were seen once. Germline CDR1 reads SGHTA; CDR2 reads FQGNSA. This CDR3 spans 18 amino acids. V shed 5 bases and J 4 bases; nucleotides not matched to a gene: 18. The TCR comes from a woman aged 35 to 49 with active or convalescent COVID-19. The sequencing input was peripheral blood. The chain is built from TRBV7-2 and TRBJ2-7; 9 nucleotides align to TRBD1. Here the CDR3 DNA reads TGTGCCAGCAGCCCGACCACGCCCGGGACAGGGTTTTGGTACGAGCAGTACTTC. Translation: CASSPTTPGTGFWYEQYF. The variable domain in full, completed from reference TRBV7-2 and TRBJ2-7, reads GAGVSQSPSNKVTEKGKDVELRCDPISGHTALYWYRQSLGQGLEFLIYFQGNSAPDKSGLPSDRFSAERTGGSVSTLTIQRTQQEDSAVYLCASSPTTPGTGFWYEQYFGPGTRLTVT.